This T cell receptor (beta chain) was sequenced in a study of regulatory T cells in long-lasting Graves disease. General study results and limits: Fewer public clonotypes were shared by new patients (around 1,000) than by persistent patients (2,741). Persistent disease was associated with favored TRBV28 usage and with favored use of TRBJ1-2 and TRBJ2-5.

This clonotype was detected only a few times. Its antigen is not identified. Time point indicated: newly diagnosed GD, antithyroid drugs for less than 3 months. After RNA was extracted from PBMCs, the TCR library was made from it. The guidelines of the American Thyroid Association were the basis for diagnosing Graves' disease. The V and J ends lost 1 base and 6 bases respectively, with 13 bases between them. Germline assignment: CDR1 SGHRS and CDR2 YFSETQ. This CDR3 contains 15 residues. Arm-PCR of CDR3 regions and iRepertoire HTBI primers were used to build TCR beta libraries. One entry per CDR3 protein results from TCRdb running MiXCR on the multiplex PCR reads. This table holds about 420,000 distinct CDR3 sequences, 16% found once. The same sample was also studied in work on T cells in Graves' hyperthyroidism and ophthalmopathy.

Material: peripheral blood mononuclear cells (PBMCs), obtained at new diagnosis, from a patient treated with antithyroid drugs. The sequence was obtained from a woman aged 18-29 years with Graves disease. The chain links TRBV5-1 to TRBJ2-2; no clear D gene. The CDR3 DNA reads as TGCGCCAGCAGCTTGCATCCCCCATCGGCCGGGGAGCTGTTTTTT. Translation: CASSLHPPSAGELFF.